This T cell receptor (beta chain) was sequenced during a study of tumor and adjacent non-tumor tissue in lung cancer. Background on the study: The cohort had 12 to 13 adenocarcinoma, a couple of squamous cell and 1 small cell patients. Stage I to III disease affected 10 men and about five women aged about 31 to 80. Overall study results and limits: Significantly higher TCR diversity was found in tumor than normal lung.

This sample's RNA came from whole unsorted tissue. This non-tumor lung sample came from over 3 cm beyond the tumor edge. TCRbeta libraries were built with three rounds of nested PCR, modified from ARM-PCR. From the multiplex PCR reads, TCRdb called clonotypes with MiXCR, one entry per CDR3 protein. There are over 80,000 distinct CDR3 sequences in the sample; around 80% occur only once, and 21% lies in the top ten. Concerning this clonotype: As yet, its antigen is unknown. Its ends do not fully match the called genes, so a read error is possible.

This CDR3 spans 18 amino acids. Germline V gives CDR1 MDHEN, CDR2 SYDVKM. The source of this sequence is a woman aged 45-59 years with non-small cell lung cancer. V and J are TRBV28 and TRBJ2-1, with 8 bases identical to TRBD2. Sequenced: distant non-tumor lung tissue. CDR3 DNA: TGTGCCAGCAGTCTTAGGGCTCCGGGACTAGTGCGGGAAGATGAGGAGTTCTTC. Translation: CASSLRAPGLVREDEEFF.